In its sample, the clone carrying this TCR beta chain was seen a few times. The junction had 2 bases not matched to a gene; V was cut back by 6 bases and J by 4 bases. Per germline, CDR1 MNHNS and CDR2 SASEGT. The CDR3 length is 15 residues. There were TCR beta CDR3 regions amplified from RNA transcripts. HTBI primers drove first-round RT-PCR of the TCR CDR3. From the multiplex PCR reads, TCRdb called clonotypes with MiXCR, one entry per CDR3 protein. The sample shows about 770,000 distinct CDR3 sequences, 15% to 20% of them seen only once. In making diagnoses, clinical symptoms, serum thyroxine and TRAb, thyroid ultrasound and orbital computed tomography were all used. This sample is drawn from a study of T cells in Graves' hyperthyroidism and ophthalmopathy.

The chain combines TRBV6-1 with TRBJ2-4; 14 positions agree with TRBD2. The TCR comes from a woman aged 50 to 60 with Graves' hyperthyroidism that later progressed to Graves' ophthalmopathy. The specimen was blood. DNA of the CDR3: TGTGCCAGCAGGAGACTAGCGGGGGGGAAAAACATTCAGTACTTC. Its translation: CASRRLAGGKNIQYF.